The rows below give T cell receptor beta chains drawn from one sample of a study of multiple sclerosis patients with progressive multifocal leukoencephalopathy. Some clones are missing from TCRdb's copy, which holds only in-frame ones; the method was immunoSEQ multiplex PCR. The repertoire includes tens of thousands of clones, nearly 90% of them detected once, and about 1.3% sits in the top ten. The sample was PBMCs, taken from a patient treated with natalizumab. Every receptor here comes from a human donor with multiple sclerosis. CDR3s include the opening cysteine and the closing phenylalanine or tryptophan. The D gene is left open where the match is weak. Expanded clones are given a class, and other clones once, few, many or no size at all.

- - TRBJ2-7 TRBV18 TGTGCCAGCGCACCAATTCGACAGCCCACATCCTACGAGCAGTACTTC CASAPIRQPTSYEQYF
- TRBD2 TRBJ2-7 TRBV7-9 TGTGCCAGCAGCCCGACAACTAGCGGCTCCTACGAGCAGTACTTC CASSPTTSGSYEQYF
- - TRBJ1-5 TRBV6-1 TGTGCCAGCACTGGCCGGGCCCCTAGCAATCAGCCCCAGCATTTT CASTGRAPSNQPQHF
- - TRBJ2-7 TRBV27 TGTGCCAGCAGCCACTTTCTGGGGCAGGGTAGCTCCTACGAGCAGTACTTC CASSHFLGQGSSYEQYF
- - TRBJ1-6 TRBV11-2 TGTGCCAGCAGCCGCGGGGGCGGGTCAAATTCACCCCTCCACTTT CASSRGGGSNSPLHF
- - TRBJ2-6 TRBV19 TGTGCCAGTAGTATAGATCTCTCTGGGGCCAACGTCCTGACTTTC CASSIDLSGANVLTF
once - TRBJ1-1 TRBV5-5 TGTGCCAGCAGCCAGGAGGGGATTTACCAACCTATGAACACTGAAGCTTTCTTT CASSQEGIYQPMNTEAFF
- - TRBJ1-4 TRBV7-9 TGTGCCAGCAGCTTAGTGAATTCGGGATTTAATGAAAAACTGTTTTTT CASSLVNSGFNEKLFF
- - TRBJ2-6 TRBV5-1 TGCGCCAGCAGCTTTGGTTCGGCCAACGTCCTGACTTTC CASSFGSANVLTF
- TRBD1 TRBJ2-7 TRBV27 TGTGCCAGCAGTTTAGGGGCTAGGGGGCAATACGAGCAGTACTTC CASSLGARGQYEQYF
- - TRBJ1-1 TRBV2 TGTGCCAGCAGTGATGCCGACGGCAATACTGAAGCTTTCTTT CASSDADGNTEAFF
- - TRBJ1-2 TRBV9 TGTGCCAGCAGCGTAGGTTACCCCGGAGGTAACTATGGCTACACCTTC CASSVGYPGGNYGYTF
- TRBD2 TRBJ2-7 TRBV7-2 TGTGCCAGCAGCTTCGGCGGGGGGGCGAGGGAGCAGTACTTC CASSFGGGAREQYF
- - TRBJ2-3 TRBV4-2 TGTGCCAGCAGCCAAGATATGACTGTCACAGATACGCAGTATTTT CASSQDMTVTDTQYF
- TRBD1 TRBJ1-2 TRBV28 TGTGCCAGCAGTCACCGGGACAGGGTATTTTATGGCTACACCTTC CASSHRDRVFYGYTF
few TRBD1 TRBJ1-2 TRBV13 TGTGCCAGCAGCTCCAGCGACAGGGGGTATGGCTACACCTTC CASSSSDRGYGYTF
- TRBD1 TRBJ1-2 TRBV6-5 TGTGCCAGCAGTTACTCCCGCCAGGGGGCCGGTGGCTACACCTTC CASSYSRQGAGGYTF
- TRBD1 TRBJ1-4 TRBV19 TGTGCCAGTAGTATTTCGGACAGGAGGAATGAAAAACTGTTTTTT CASSISDRRNEKLFF
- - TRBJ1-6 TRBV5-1 TGCGCCAGCAGCTTGGGTGGGACCGATAATTCACCCCTCCACTTT CASSLGGTDNSPLHF
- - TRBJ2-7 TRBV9 TGTGCCAGCAGCGTGGGGGACCGCCCCTCCTACGAGCAGTACTTC CASSVGDRPSYEQYF
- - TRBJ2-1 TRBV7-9 TGTGCCAGCAGCTTGGGTCCGACGGCCTACAATGAGCAGTTCTTC CASSLGPTAYNEQFF
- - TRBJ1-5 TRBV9 TGTGCCAGCAGCGTAGATGGAGGGGCTAATCAGCCCCAGCATTTT CASSVDGGANQPQHF
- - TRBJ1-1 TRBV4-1 TGCGCCAGCAGCCAAGATCTATACAGGCCGAACACTGAAGCTTTCTTT CASSQDLYRPNTEAFF
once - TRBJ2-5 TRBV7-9 TGTGCCAGCAGCACCCACCAAGAGACCCAGTACTTC CASSTHQETQYF
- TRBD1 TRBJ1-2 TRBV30 TGTGCCTGGATTGAGGGGGCTAAGGGCTACACCTTC CAWIEGAKGYTF
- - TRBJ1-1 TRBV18 TGTGCCAGCTCACTCGGGTCGAACACTGAAGCTTTCTTT CASSLGSNTEAFF
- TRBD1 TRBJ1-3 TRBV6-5 TGTGCCAGCGGCCGGGACAGGGGGCTTGGAAACACCATATATTTT CASGRDRGLGNTIYF
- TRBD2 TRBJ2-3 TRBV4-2 TGTGCCAGCAGCCCAACGGGACTAGCGGGGATCACAGATACGCAGTATTTT CASSPTGLAGITDTQYF
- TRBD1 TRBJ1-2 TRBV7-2 TGTGCCAGCAGTTTTGGGGACAGGGTGGGCTATGGCTACACCTTC CASSFGDRVGYGYTF
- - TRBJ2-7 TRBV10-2 TGCGCCAGCAAAACACCCTCCTCCTACGAGCAGTACTTC CASKTPSSYEQYF
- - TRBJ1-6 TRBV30 TGTGCCTGGAGTCCAGGACTCCAAGATTCACCCCTCCACTTT CAWSPGLQDSPLHF
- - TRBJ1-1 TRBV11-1 TGTGCCAGCAGCCCCCAGGGGACTGAAGCTTTCTTT CASSPQGTEAFF
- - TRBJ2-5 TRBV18 TGTGCCAGCTCACCACGGGCAGAGACCCAGTACTTC CASSPRAETQYF
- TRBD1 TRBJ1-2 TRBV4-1 TGCGCCAGCAGCGAGCACCAGGGGGCAATCCCCTATGGCTACACCTTC CASSEHQGAIPYGYTF
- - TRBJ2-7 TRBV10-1 TGCGCCAGCCGGAGGGGGCGCGAGCAGTACTTC CASRRGREQYF
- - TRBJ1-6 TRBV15 TGTGCCACCAGCAGAGATTACCGGGGTTCGCCCCTCCACTTT CATSRDYRGSPLHF
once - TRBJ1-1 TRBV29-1 TGCAGCGTTGAAGATCGTAGGGCCTCACGAGGGTTT CSVEDRRASRGF
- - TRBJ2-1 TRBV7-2 TGTGCCAGCAGCATGCACTGGCTGCGCTCCTACAATGAGCAGTTCTTC CASSMHWLRSYNEQFF
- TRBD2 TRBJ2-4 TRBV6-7 TGTGCCAATAATTCGTGTAGCGGGGGGCCAGGCCCTGCCAAAAACATTCAGTACTTC CANNSCSGGPGPAKNIQYF
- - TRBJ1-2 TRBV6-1 TGTGCCAGCAGTCCGGGAAGACGTATGGACTATGGCTACACCTTC CASSPGRRMDYGYTF
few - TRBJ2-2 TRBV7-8 TGTGCCAGCAGCTTAAAGCAGGCATACACCGGGGAGCTGTTTTTT CASSLKQAYTGELFF
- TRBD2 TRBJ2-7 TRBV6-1 TGTGCCAGCAGCGCCGGACTAGCGGGCTCCTACGAGCAGTACTTC CASSAGLAGSYEQYF
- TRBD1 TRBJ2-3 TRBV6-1 TGTGCCAGCAGTGAATTACCCCCGGGACAGGGTTTACCCACAGATACGCAGTATTTT CASSELPPGQGLPTDTQYF
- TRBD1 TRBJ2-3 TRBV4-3 TGCGCCAGCAGCCGGGGACAGCAAAGCACAGATACGCAGTATTTT CASSRGQQSTDTQYF
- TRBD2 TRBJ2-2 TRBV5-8 TGTGCCAGCAGCTTGGCCTGGACTAGCGGGGGTACCGGGGAGCTGTTTTTT CASSLAWTSGGTGELFF
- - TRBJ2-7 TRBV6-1 TGTGCCAGCAGTTCGCTGGACAGCTACGAGCAGTACTTC CASSSLDSYEQYF